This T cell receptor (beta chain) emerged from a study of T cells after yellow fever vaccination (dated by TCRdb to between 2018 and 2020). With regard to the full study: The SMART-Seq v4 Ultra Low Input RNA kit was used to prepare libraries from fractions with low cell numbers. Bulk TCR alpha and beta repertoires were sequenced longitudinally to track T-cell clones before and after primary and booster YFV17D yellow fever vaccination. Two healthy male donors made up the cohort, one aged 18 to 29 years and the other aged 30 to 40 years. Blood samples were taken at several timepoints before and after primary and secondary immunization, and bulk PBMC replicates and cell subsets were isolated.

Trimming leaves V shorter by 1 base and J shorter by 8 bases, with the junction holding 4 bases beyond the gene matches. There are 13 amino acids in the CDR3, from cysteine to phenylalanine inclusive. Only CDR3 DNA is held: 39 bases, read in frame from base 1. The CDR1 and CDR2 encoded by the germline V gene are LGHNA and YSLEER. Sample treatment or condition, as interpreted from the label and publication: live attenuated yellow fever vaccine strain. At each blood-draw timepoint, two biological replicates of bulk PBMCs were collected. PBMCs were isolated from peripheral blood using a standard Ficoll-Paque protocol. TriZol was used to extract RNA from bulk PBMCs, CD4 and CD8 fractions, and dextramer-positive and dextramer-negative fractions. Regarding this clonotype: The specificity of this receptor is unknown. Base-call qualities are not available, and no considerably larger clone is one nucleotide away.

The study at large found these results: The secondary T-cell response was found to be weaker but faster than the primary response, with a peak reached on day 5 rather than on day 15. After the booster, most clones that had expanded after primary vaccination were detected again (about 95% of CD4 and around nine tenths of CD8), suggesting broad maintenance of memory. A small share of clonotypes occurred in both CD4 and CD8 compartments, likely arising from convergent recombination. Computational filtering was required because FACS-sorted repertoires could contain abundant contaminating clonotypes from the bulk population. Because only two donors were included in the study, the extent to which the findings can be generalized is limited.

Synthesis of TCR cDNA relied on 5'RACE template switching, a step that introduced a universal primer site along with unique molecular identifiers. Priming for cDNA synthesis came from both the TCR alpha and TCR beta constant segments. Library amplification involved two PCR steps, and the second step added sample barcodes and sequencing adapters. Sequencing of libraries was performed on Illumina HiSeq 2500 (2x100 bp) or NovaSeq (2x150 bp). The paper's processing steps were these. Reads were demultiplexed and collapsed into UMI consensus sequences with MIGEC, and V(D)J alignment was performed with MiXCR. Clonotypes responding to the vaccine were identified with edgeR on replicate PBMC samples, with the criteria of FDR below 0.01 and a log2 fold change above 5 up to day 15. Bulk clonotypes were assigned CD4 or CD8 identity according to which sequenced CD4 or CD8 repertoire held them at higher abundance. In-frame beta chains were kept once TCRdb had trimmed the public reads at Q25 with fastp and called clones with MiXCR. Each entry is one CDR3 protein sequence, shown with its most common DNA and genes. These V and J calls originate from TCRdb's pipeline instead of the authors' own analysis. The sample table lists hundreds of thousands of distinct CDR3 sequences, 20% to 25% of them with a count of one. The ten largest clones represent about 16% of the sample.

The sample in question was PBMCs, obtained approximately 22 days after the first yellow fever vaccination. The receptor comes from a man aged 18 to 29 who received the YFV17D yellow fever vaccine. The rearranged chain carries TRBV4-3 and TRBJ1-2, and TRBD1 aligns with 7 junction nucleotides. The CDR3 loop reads CASSQANRGGYTF. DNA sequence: TGCGCCAGCAGCCAAGCTAACAGGGGAGGCTACACCTTC.